This T cell receptor beta chain was identified in a study of shared clonotypes between healthy human individuals. Notes on the study in general: An anticipated effect of sequencing depth on clonotype sharing among donors was recognized.

This clone has only one observation. Its specificity is unknown. Between the trimmed V and J ends, which lost 5 bases and 0 bases, there was a span of 13 bases. Germline assignment: CDR1 SGHRS and CDR2 YFSETQ. The CDR3 has 15 residues. Across several immunoSEQ plates, the genomic DNA of each subset was split evenly. Only in-frame clones appear in the TCRdb table, and some are missing; sequencing was by immunoSEQ multiplex PCR. The sample lists about 490,000 clones, around 73% occurring once. What was sequenced was PBMCs. The TCR sequence derives from a woman in her thirties or forties in good health. Some clones in this sample may be carry-over from other donors' samples. The chain joins TRBV5-1 to TRBJ2-3; possible D gene TRBD2, 5 bases. The CDR3 bases are TGCGCCAGCAGTTCGGGGAAACCTAGCACAGATACGCAGTATTTT. This encodes CASSSGKPSTDTQYF.